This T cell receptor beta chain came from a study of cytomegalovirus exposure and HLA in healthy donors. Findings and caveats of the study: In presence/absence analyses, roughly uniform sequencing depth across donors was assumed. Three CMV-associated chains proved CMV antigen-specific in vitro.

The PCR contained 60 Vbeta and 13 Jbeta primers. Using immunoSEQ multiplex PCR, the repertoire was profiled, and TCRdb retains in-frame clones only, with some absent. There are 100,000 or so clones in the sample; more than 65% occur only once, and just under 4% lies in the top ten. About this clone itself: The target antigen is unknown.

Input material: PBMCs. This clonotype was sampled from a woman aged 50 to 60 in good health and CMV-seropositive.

This CDR3 is CASSPEGTDGYTF. CDR3 nucleotide sequence: TGTGCCAGCAGCCCCGAAGGGACAGATGGCTACACCTTC. V and J are TRBV7-9 and TRBJ1-2; TRBD1 matches at 7 bases. The V gene end was trimmed by 5 bases and the J gene end by 6 bases; junction bases not matched to a gene: 6. This CDR3 contains 13 residues. Germline V gene data show CDR1 as SEHNR and CDR2 as FQNEAQ (reference sequence).